The 7 T cell receptor beta chains given below trace back to one sample, sequenced in a study of CD8+ T cells in alopecia areata. Regarding treatment: oral pan-JAK inhibitor, 5-10 mg twice daily. RNA extraction and reverse transcription yielded cDNA as sequencing template. The assay was immunoSEQ multiplex PCR, and TCRdb's table has in-frame clones only and misses some. Here the sample spans 200,000 to 250,000 clones, about three fifths being singletons. The sequencing here drew on CD4+ T cells sorted from blood, taken at week 4, from a patient treated with tofacitinib. All receptors come from a human donor with alopecia areata.

The chain employs TRBV4-1 and TRBJ1-2; D not certain. Germline V gives CDR1 MGHRA, CDR2 YSYEKL. Trimming removed 0 bases at V and 4 bases at J, with 9 bases between. The CDR3 spans 14 residues. The CDR3 protein is CASSQDAGSYGYTF. The DNA of the CDR3 is TGCGCCAGCAGCCAAGATGCAGGAAGCTATGGCTACACCTTC.

The chain joins TRBV27 to TRBJ1-2; weak D call: TRBD1 (6 bases). Trimming cost V 8 bases and J 2 bases, with 15 bases left between them. The CDR3 runs 14 residues. From germline, CDR1 is MNHEY and CDR2 SMNVEV (reference sequence). The CDR3 spells CASGRDNRNYGYTF. DNA of the CDR3: TGTGCCAGCGGCCGGGACAATCGGAACTATGGCTACACCTTC.

This clone was counted a few times. The chain employs TRBV4-3 and TRBJ1-4; the D gene is possibly TRBD1 (6 bases). Between the trimmed V and J ends, which lost 0 bases and 7 bases, there was a span of 12 bases. Germline CDR1 and CDR2: LGHNA and YSLEER. CDR3 size: 15 residues. CDR3 coding DNA: TGCGCCAGCAGCCAAGATCCGGGGGCGGGTGAAAAACTGTTTTTT. This sequence encodes CASSQDPGAGEKLFF.

Comment on this clone: No DNA is shown, since the ends of the CDR3 on it are uncertain; the CDR3 is the one TCRdb lists. The chain links TRBV19 to TRBJ1-2. Germline CDR1 LNHDA, CDR2 SQIVND (reference sequence). The CDR3 adds up to 14 amino acids, both ends counted. CDR3 sequence: CASTSGTGGYGYTF.

The chain is built from TRBV30 and TRBJ2-7; weak D call: TRBD1 (6 bases). The V gene's germline CDR1 is GTSNPN and CDR2 SVGIG (reference sequence). The CDR3 runs to 13 residues. Trimming left V 1 base short and J 3 bases short, with 10 bases between. The CDR3 region is CAWSDRVVYEQYF. As DNA, the CDR3 is TGTGCCTGGAGTGACAGGGTGGTCTACGAGCAGTACTTC.

The chain links TRBV5-6 to TRBJ2-5, with TRBD2 matching over 8 bases. From germline, CDR1 is SGHDT and CDR2 YYEEEE. The trim removed 3 bases at V and 7 bases at J, leaving 8 bases unmatched. This CDR3 has 14 residues. CDR3 in amino acids: CASSSQGLAGTQYF. CDR3 DNA sequence: TGTGCCAGCAGCTCCCAAGGACTAGCTGGGACCCAGTACTTC.

This clone was seen a few times. The chain joins TRBV19 to TRBJ2-6; a possible D gene is TRBD2 (5 bases). Germline-derived CDR1 and CDR2 are LNHDA and SQIVND (reference sequence). V was pared by 5 bases and J by 4 bases, with 9 bases between. This CDR3 has 14 amino acids. CDR3 DNA sequence: TGTGCCAGTAGTTATACGGGAGGGGCCAACGTCCTGACTTTC. Amino acids: CASSYTGGANVLTF. Drawing the rest from reference TRBV19 and TRBJ2-6, the complete variable domain is DGGITQSPKYLFRKEGQNVTLSCEQNLNHDAMYWYRQDPGQGLRLIYYSQIVNDFQKGDIAEGYSVSREKKESFPLTVTSAQKNPTAFYLCASSYTGGANVLTFGAGSRLTVL.